Listed below are T cell receptor beta chains from one sample, sequenced in a study of cytomegalovirus exposure and HLA in healthy donors. Clones were read by immunoSEQ multiplex PCR, and TCRdb kept only the in-frame ones, dropping some. Of 76,000 or so clones detected, less than 95% appear once; the ten largest clones hold 2.5% to 4%. The sample taken for sequencing was PBMCs. All receptors come from a young woman in good health and CMV-seropositive. Each CDR3 is given with its conserved first and last residue. A D gene is named only where the DNA matches it firmly. A row's size may be missing; if present it is once, few, many or a size class.

d_call: TRBD1
j_call: TRBJ2-1
clone_size: NA
v_call: TRBV27
cdr3_aa: CASTRSFDRGFYNEQFF
cdr3_nt: TGTGCCAGCACCCGCAGCTTCGACAGGGGGTTCTACAATGAGCAGTTCTTC

d_call: NA
j_call: TRBJ2-3
clone_size: once
v_call: TRBV2
cdr3_aa: CASSASRGFTDTQYF
cdr3_nt: TGTGCCAGCAGTGCTTCGCGGGGATTCACAGATACGCAGTATTTT

d_call: TRBD1
j_call: TRBJ2-7
clone_size: few
v_call: TRBV27
cdr3_aa: CASSLTDRDLF
cdr3_nt: TGTGCCAGCAGTCTTACGGACAGGGATCTTTTC

d_call: TRBD1
j_call: TRBJ2-7
clone_size: NA
v_call: TRBV11-3
cdr3_aa: CASSLEGTGNEQYF
cdr3_nt: TGTGCCAGCAGCTTAGAAGGGACAGGGAACGAGCAGTACTTC

d_call: TRBD2
j_call: TRBJ2-7
clone_size: NA
v_call: TRBV4-1
cdr3_aa: CASSQGLASYEQYF
cdr3_nt: TGCGCCAGCAGCCAAGGACTAGCAAGCTACGAGCAGTACTTC

d_call: NA
j_call: TRBJ2-7
clone_size: NA
v_call: TRBV28
cdr3_aa: CASSFPWRAGSYEQYF
cdr3_nt: TGTGCCAGCAGTTTCCCCTGGCGGGCCGGTTCCTACGAGCAGTACTTC

d_call: NA
j_call: TRBJ2-1
clone_size: NA
v_call: TRBV2
cdr3_aa: CASREGTGEQFF
cdr3_nt: TGTGCCAGCAGAGAAGGGACGGGAGAGCAGTTCTTC

d_call: NA
j_call: TRBJ1-6
clone_size: NA
v_call: TRBV6-6
cdr3_aa: CASRDSWEGSPLHF
cdr3_nt: TGTGCCAGCAGGGACAGTTGGGAAGGCTCACCCCTCCACTTT

d_call: NA
j_call: TRBJ2-5
clone_size: NA
v_call: TRBV4-1
cdr3_aa: CASSQDVPGLSYQETQYF
cdr3_nt: TGCGCCAGCAGCCAAGATGTCCCGGGACTCAGCTACCAAGAGACCCAGTACTTC

d_call: NA
j_call: TRBJ2-2
clone_size: NA
v_call: TRBV6-5
cdr3_aa: CASTGADPNTGELFF
cdr3_nt: TGTGCCAGCACAGGAGCGGACCCGAACACCGGGGAGCTGTTTTTT

d_call: NA
j_call: TRBJ2-1
clone_size: NA
v_call: TRBV7-2
cdr3_aa: CASSFLLGGNYNEQFF
cdr3_nt: TGTGCCAGCAGCTTTCTCCTAGGCGGGAACTACAATGAGCAGTTCTTC

d_call: NA
j_call: TRBJ2-7
clone_size: NA
v_call: TRBV6-6
cdr3_aa: CASSYSADSRGYEQYF
cdr3_nt: TGTGCCAGCAGTTACTCCGCAGATAGTAGGGGCTACGAGCAGTACTTC

d_call: NA
j_call: TRBJ1-5
clone_size: NA
v_call: TRBV10-3
cdr3_aa: CAISETGDQPQHF
cdr3_nt: TGTGCCATCAGTGAGACAGGTGATCAGCCCCAGCATTTT

d_call: NA
j_call: TRBJ1-1
clone_size: NA
v_call: TRBV28
cdr3_aa: CASTTRTKGMEAFF
cdr3_nt: TGTGCCAGCACCACACGGACAAAGGGGATGGAAGCTTTCTTT

d_call: TRBD2
j_call: TRBJ2-5
clone_size: NA
v_call: TRBV10-3
cdr3_aa: CATTGPEASGGSGLTQYF
cdr3_nt: TGTGCCACGACAGGGCCGGAGGCTAGCGGGGGGTCGGGTTTGACCCAGTACTTC

d_call: NA
j_call: TRBJ1-1
clone_size: NA
v_call: TRBV29-1
cdr3_aa: CSARDTLGTEAFF
cdr3_nt: TGCAGCGCTAGGGACACCTTGGGAACTGAAGCTTTCTTT

d_call: NA
j_call: TRBJ2-3
clone_size: NA
v_call: TRBV5-1
cdr3_aa: CASALTSTDTQYF
cdr3_nt: TGCGCCAGCGCGTTAACTAGCACAGATACGCAGTATTTT

d_call: NA
j_call: TRBJ1-4
clone_size: NA
v_call: TRBV2
cdr3_aa: CASSEILTNEKLFF
cdr3_nt: TGTGCCAGCAGTGAAATCCTAACTAATGAAAAACTGTTTTTT

d_call: TRBD1
j_call: TRBJ2-7
clone_size: NA
v_call: TRBV25-1
cdr3_aa: CASSEGDSPYEQYF
cdr3_nt: TGTGCCAGCAGTGAAGGGGACAGCCCCTACGAGCAGTACTTC

d_call: NA
j_call: TRBJ1-2
clone_size: once
v_call: TRBV5-4
cdr3_aa: CASSLGSGHNYGYTF
cdr3_nt: TGTGCCAGCAGCTTGGGATCAGGGCACAACTATGGCTACACCTTC

d_call: NA
j_call: TRBJ1-1
clone_size: NA
v_call: TRBV7-3
cdr3_aa: CASSLTGGRVEAFF
cdr3_nt: TGTGCCAGCAGCTTAACCGGGGGTAGGGTCGAAGCTTTCTTT

d_call: NA
j_call: TRBJ1-2
clone_size: NA
v_call: TRBV29-1
cdr3_aa: CSVADRNVIGGYTF
cdr3_nt: TGCAGCGTCGCCGACAGGAATGTTATCGGGGGCTACACCTTC

d_call: TRBD2
j_call: TRBJ2-1
clone_size: NA
v_call: TRBV18
cdr3_aa: CASSRLAGVGHEQFF
cdr3_nt: TGTGCCAGCTCACGACTAGCGGGAGTAGGACATGAGCAGTTCTTC

d_call: NA
j_call: TRBJ1-1
clone_size: NA
v_call: TRBV6-6
cdr3_aa: CASSSQSNTEAFF
cdr3_nt: TGTGCCAGCAGTTCACAATCAAACACTGAAGCTTTCTTT

d_call: NA
j_call: TRBJ1-2
clone_size: NA
v_call: TRBV14
cdr3_aa: CASSQARGNYGYTF
cdr3_nt: TGTGCCAGCAGCCAAGCCAGGGGTAACTATGGCTACACCTTC

d_call: NA
j_call: TRBJ2-7
clone_size: NA
v_call: TRBV7-9
cdr3_aa: CASSFSGVRGAVYEQYF
cdr3_nt: TGTGCCAGCAGCTTTTCCGGGGTACGGGGAGCGGTATACGAGCAGTACTTC

d_call: NA
j_call: TRBJ1-6
clone_size: NA
v_call: TRBV14
cdr3_aa: CASSQVPRNSPLHF
cdr3_nt: TGTGCCAGCAGCCAAGTTCCCCGGAATTCACCCCTCCACTTT

d_call: NA
j_call: TRBJ2-3
clone_size: NA
v_call: TRBV5-1
cdr3_aa: CASTSPRGTDTQYF
cdr3_nt: TGCGCCAGCACCTCGCCAAGAGGCACAGATACGCAGTATTTT

d_call: TRBD1
j_call: TRBJ1-2
clone_size: NA
v_call: TRBV5-1
cdr3_aa: CASSLASTGGGYTF
cdr3_nt: TGCGCCAGCAGCTTGGCTTCTACAGGGGGTGGCTACACCTTC

d_call: NA
j_call: TRBJ1-3
clone_size: NA
v_call: TRBV7-9
cdr3_aa: CASSPPGRAGNTIYF
cdr3_nt: TGTGCCAGCAGCCCCCCAGGGAGGGCTGGAAACACCATATATTTT

d_call: TRBD2
j_call: TRBJ2-5
clone_size: once
v_call: TRBV7-3
cdr3_aa: CASSLSGGAVETQYF
cdr3_nt: TGTGCCAGCAGCTTAAGCGGGGGGGCTGTTGAGACCCAGTACTTC

d_call: TRBD1
j_call: TRBJ1-5
clone_size: NA
v_call: TRBV30
cdr3_aa: CAWSTDRGGDQPQHF
cdr3_nt: TGTGCCTGGAGTACCGACAGGGGAGGCGATCAGCCCCAGCATTTT

d_call: NA
j_call: TRBJ1-1
clone_size: few
v_call: TRBV29-1
cdr3_aa: CSVIRQVLNTEAFF
cdr3_nt: TGCAGCGTTATACGACAGGTACTGAACACTGAAGCTTTCTTT

d_call: NA
j_call: TRBJ1-1
clone_size: NA
v_call: TRBV4-2
cdr3_aa: CASSQLEDTEAFF
cdr3_nt: TGTGCCAGCAGCCAATTAGAGGACACTGAAGCTTTCTTT

d_call: NA
j_call: TRBJ2-2
clone_size: NA
v_call: TRBV5-4
cdr3_aa: CASSFGGAVGELFF
cdr3_nt: TGTGCCAGCAGCTTTGGGGGGGCCGTTGGGGAGCTGTTTTTT

d_call: NA
j_call: TRBJ1-5
clone_size: NA
v_call: TRBV21-1
cdr3_aa: CASSKYLAGGTHQPQHF
cdr3_nt: TGTGCCAGCAGCAAATATCTGGCAGGAGGGACCCATCAGCCCCAGCATTTT

d_call: TRBD1
j_call: TRBJ1-2
clone_size: NA
v_call: TRBV9
cdr3_aa: CASSLRTGRGGYTF
cdr3_nt: TGTGCCAGCAGCCTAAGGACAGGGCGGGGGGGCTACACCTTC

d_call: TRBD2
j_call: TRBJ2-1
clone_size: once
v_call: TRBV4-3
cdr3_aa: CASSPGLAGHNEQFF
cdr3_nt: TGCGCCAGCAGCCCTGGACTAGCGGGCCACAATGAGCAGTTCTTC

d_call: NA
j_call: TRBJ1-1
clone_size: NA
v_call: TRBV30
cdr3_aa: CAWSVLDSLNTEAFF
cdr3_nt: TGTGCCTGGAGTGTACTGGACAGTTTGAACACTGAAGCTTTCTTT

d_call: TRBD1
j_call: TRBJ2-5
clone_size: NA
v_call: TRBV6-4
cdr3_aa: CASKSGQGEQYF
cdr3_nt: TGTGCCAGCAAATCGGGACAGGGGGAGCAGTACTTC

d_call: NA
j_call: TRBJ2-7
clone_size: NA
v_call: TRBV2
cdr3_aa: CASRGGHPHSYEQYF
cdr3_nt: TGTGCCAGCAGGGGCGGACACCCCCACTCCTACGAGCAGTACTTC

d_call: TRBD2
j_call: TRBJ2-5
clone_size: NA
v_call: TRBV4-1
cdr3_aa: CASSQIAGGEETQYF
cdr3_nt: TGCGCCAGCAGCCAAATAGCGGGGGGAGAGGAGACCCAGTACTTC

d_call: TRBD2
j_call: TRBJ2-1
clone_size: NA
v_call: TRBV4-1
cdr3_aa: CASSPGLAGFRSSYNEQFF
cdr3_nt: TGCGCCAGCAGCCCGGGACTAGCGGGGTTTCGGAGCTCCTACAATGAGCAGTTCTTC

d_call: NA
j_call: TRBJ2-7
clone_size: NA
v_call: TRBV29-1
cdr3_aa: CSATGQQSSYEQYF
cdr3_nt: TGCAGCGCTACAGGGCAACAAAGCTCCTACGAGCAGTACTTC

d_call: TRBD2
j_call: TRBJ2-2
clone_size: once
v_call: TRBV4-2
cdr3_aa: CASSQRSGRSSGELFF
cdr3_nt: TGTGCCAGCAGCCAACGGAGCGGGAGATCGTCCGGGGAGCTGTTTTTT